The present entry profiles one T cell receptor (beta chain) with its context. As yet, its antigen is unknown. This specimen comes from a study of shared clonotypes between healthy human individuals. The CDR3 spans 13 residues. Germline CDR1 reads MDHEN; CDR2 reads SYDVKM. V lost 6 bases, J lost 3 bases, and 11 bases lay in between. General observations from the study: Shared across several donors were around 5% of the naive CD4 clonotypes. What naive subsets generally showed was a larger estimated richness than memory subsets showed.

Each sample came from a Caucasian adult donor living in Nashville, Tennessee. Some clones are missing from TCRdb's copy, which holds only in-frame ones; the method was immunoSEQ multiplex PCR. The sample records about 1 million clones, more than 75% being singletons. The J gene is TRBJ1-2, the V gene TRBV28; D possibly corresponds to TRBD1 (5 bases). Sequencing was carried out using memory CD4+ T cells from PBMCs. The subset here: CD45RA-negative fraction. The receptor was derived from a man aged 18 to 35 in good health. Some clones in this sample may be carry-over from other donors' samples. Written as DNA, the CDR3 is TGTGCCAGCAGCCAGGGACCTTACTATGGCTACACCTTC. This codes for CASSQGPYYGYTF.